This T cell receptor (beta chain) was observed in a study of blood T cell repertoires in COVID-19. About the study: Acute and convalescent COVID-19 specimens originated in the United States, Italy and Spain.

V lost 2 bases and J lost 1, with 9 bases in between. This CDR3 has 14 amino acids. From germline, CDR1 is SGHNT and CDR2 YYREEE (reference sequence). Original processing methods: Reference gene primers were amplified, and this amplification served to estimate nucleated cell counts. Sequencing was performed with immunoSEQ multiplex PCR; in TCRdb, only in-frame clones are kept and a portion is missing. The DNA was the basis for D and trimming; V, J and clone size are from that table. The sample has roughly 70,000 clones, around 86% seen once; the top ten hold about 4.2%. The chain combines TRBV5-4 with TRBJ1-1, with D perhaps TRBD1 (5 bases). Sequencing was carried out using peripheral blood. The sequence came from a man between 65 and 85 years old with active COVID-19. Here the CDR3 reads CASSFGQGNTEAFF. In DNA, the CDR3 is TGTGCCAGCAGCTTTGGGCAGGGGAACACTGAAGCTTTCTTT.